The 27 T cell receptor beta chains given below trace back to one sample, sequenced in a study of control samples from healthy donors and cancer patients. Repertoires were generated with immunoSEQ multiplex PCR, while TCRdb's copy carries only in-frame clones and drops some. The sample lists 70,000 or so clones, 84% occurring once. The sequenced material came from PBMCs. These receptors were obtained from a woman in her 50s with lung cancer.

This chain's CDR3 is CASSLGGTKNIQYF. Here the CDR3 DNA reads TGTGCCAGCAGTTTAGGGGGTACTAAAAACATTCAGTACTTC. The chain is built from TRBV27 and TRBJ2-4; D may be TRBD1 or TRBD2 (5 bases each). V was cut by 2 bases and J by 4 bases, with 9 bases left in between. The CDR3 is 14 residues long. Germline CDR1 and CDR2: MNHEY and SMNVEV (reference sequence).

This clone showed up just once. This rearrangement joins TRBV6-5 to TRBJ2-1; 9 positions match TRBD1. Germline CDR1 and CDR2: MNHEY and SVGAGI. The CDR3 runs 15 residues. Trimming removed 9 bases from V and 7 bases from J; junction bases left unmatched: 13. The CDR3 reads CASQNPGQGLNEQFF. In DNA, the CDR3 is TGTGCCAGTCAGAACCCGGGACAGGGTCTAAATGAGCAGTTCTTC.

This clone was counted a single time. V usage is TRBV18 and J usage is TRBJ1-5; 9 nucleotides line up with TRBD1. The V gene end was trimmed by 3 bases and the J gene end by 7 bases; junction bases not matched to a gene: 7. This CDR3 comprises 15 residues. Germline values: CDR1 KGHSH, CDR2 LQKENI. CDR3 amino acids: CASSPRTGDNQPQHF. Here the CDR3 DNA reads TGTGCCAGCTCACCCAGGACAGGGGATAACCAGCCCCAGCATTTT.

The chain is built from TRBV14 and TRBJ2-1, with D possibly TRBD1 on 5 matching bases. Trimming took off 0 bases at V and 10 bases at J, with 7 bases between the two ends. This CDR3 has 12 residues. Germline V CDR1 and CDR2: SGHDN, FVKESK. CDR3 loop: CASSQDYREQFF. The CDR3 bases are TGTGCCAGCAGCCAAGATTACAGGGAGCAGTTCTTC.

V usage is TRBV10-2 and J usage is TRBJ1-1; D might be TRBD1 (6 bases). The length of the CDR3 is 12 residues. Germline V gene sequence: CDR1 WSHSY, CDR2 SAAADI. V gave up 3 bases and J gave up 5 bases, with 7 bases separating them. CDR3 loop: CASSEGGTEAFF. The DNA for the CDR3 is TGCGCCAGCAGTGAAGGGGGGACTGAAGCTTTCTTT.

This chain connects TRBV3-1 (or the pseudogene TRBV3-2) to TRBJ1-6, with unresolved D. This CDR3 has 14 amino acids. V lost 1 base and J lost 5, with 6 bases in between. The germline CDR1 and CDR2 sequences are LGHDT and YNNKEL (reference sequence). CDR3 protein: CASSQAADNSPLHF. The CDR3 region has the DNA TGTGCCAGCAGCCAAGCGGCAGATAATTCACCCCTCCACTTT.

This clone was detected once. The chain couples TRBV6-5 to TRBJ1-1; 7 bases line up with TRBD1. Germline loops: CDR1 MNHEY, CDR2 SVGAGI. CDR3 size: 15 residues. Unmatched junction bases numbered 9, after V lost 4 bases and J lost 4 bases. The CDR3 loop reads CASSLYRGSGTEAFF. CDR3 in DNA: TGTGCCAGCAGTTTATACAGGGGAAGTGGCACTGAAGCTTTCTTT.

The genes are TRBV18 and TRBJ1-1; 7 bases line up with TRBD1. V dropped 5 bases and J dropped 4; count of bases not matched to a gene: 10. This CDR3 has 15 amino acids. The germline V gene encodes CDR1 KGHSH and CDR2 LQKENI. This chain's CDR3 is CASSTETGKVTEAFF. The CDR3 DNA is TGTGCCAGCTCAACCGAGACAGGGAAGGTCACTGAAGCTTTCTTT.

The V and J genes are TRBV3-1 (or the pseudogene TRBV3-2) and TRBJ1-3; D is unclear. Trimming stripped 3 bases from V and 2 bases from J, with 11 bases between. CDR1 is LGHDT, CDR2 YNNKEL, per germline (reference sequence). The CDR3 has 15 residues. The CDR3 sequence: CASSQTPSPGNTIYF. The CDR3 nucleotides read TGTGCCAGCAGCCAGACCCCCAGCCCTGGAAACACCATATATTTT.

This clone was counted a few times. This chain joins TRBV19 and TRBJ1-1; 8 nucleotides line up with TRBD1. Losses at the gene ends were 3 bases for V and 5 bases for J; bases not matched to a gene: 8. The germline V gene has CDR1 LNHDA and CDR2 SQIVND (reference sequence). CDR3 size: 15 residues. Written as DNA, the CDR3 is TGTGCCAGTAGTATGGCCAGGACAGGGAGTACTGAAGCTTTCTTT. Translation gives CASSMARTGSTEAFF.

The chain carries TRBV7-9 and TRBJ2-2, with D hard to call. V was cut by 5 bases and J by 6 bases, with 7 bases left in between. The CDR3 is 12 amino acids. The germline V gene has CDR1 SEHNR and CDR2 FQNEAQ (reference sequence). This chain's CDR3 is CASSPNAGELFF. Written as DNA, the CDR3 is TGTGCCAGCAGCCCCAACGCCGGGGAGCTGTTTTTT.

V usage is TRBV30 and J usage is TRBJ1-5; no firm D call. V was trimmed by 0 bases and J by 5 bases, leaving 8 bases between them. CDR3 length equals 13 residues. Germline CDR1 is GTSNPN and CDR2 is SVGIG (reference sequence). This CDR3 reads CAWSVTNDQPQHF. In DNA form, the CDR3 reads TGTGCCTGGAGTGTAACGAATGATCAGCCCCAGCATTTT.

This clone was seen once. CDR3 nucleotides: TGTGCCAGCAGTTCTGAAGACAGTGGCACAGATACGCAGTATTTT. Translation gives CASSSEDSGTDTQYF. The chain combines TRBV27 with TRBJ2-3; D possibly corresponds to TRBD1 (5 bases). In germline, CDR1 is MNHEY, CDR2 SMNVEV (reference sequence). The CDR3 contains 15 residues. Trimming pared 4 bases from V and 1 base from J, leaving 12 bases between.

This chain uses TRBV7-9 with TRBJ2-7; maybe TRBD2 (7 bases). In germline, CDR1 is SEHNR, CDR2 FQNEAQ (reference sequence). V gave up 5 bases and J gave up 2 bases, with 13 bases separating them. The CDR3 sequence is 14 residues long. CDR3 loop: CASSGGGGAYEQYF. CDR3 DNA sequence: TGTGCCAGCAGCGGGGGAGGGGGGGCCTACGAGCAGTACTTC.

J is TRBJ2-5 and V is TRBV10-3; TRBD1 matches at 8 bases. The germline gives CDR1 ENHRY, CDR2 SYGVKD. J gave up 5 bases and V 2 bases, and 13 bases lay outside the gene matches. The CDR3 is made up of 17 amino acids. The CDR3 loop reads CAISERGGSGGRETQYF. In DNA, the CDR3 is TGTGCCATCAGTGAGCGAGGGGGGTCAGGGGGCAGGGAGACCCAGTACTTC.

This sequence joins TRBV27 and TRBJ1-6; D uncertain. The germline V gene has CDR1 MNHEY and CDR2 SMNVEV (reference sequence). V gave up 4 bases and J gave up 3 bases, with 13 bases separating them. CDR3 length: 16 residues. CDR3 bases: TGTGCCAGCAGTTCCTTCGACGGATTCTATAATTCACCCCTCCACTTT. Translating it yields CASSSFDGFYNSPLHF.

This clone came up a few times. The rearrangement uses TRBV7-2 and TRBJ2-1; TRBD2 matches 8 bases. Unmatched junction bases numbered 7, after V lost 4 bases and J lost 5 bases. Germline CDR1 reads SGHTA; CDR2 reads FQGNSA. CDR3 size: 15 residues. The CDR3 reads CASSSRGGKDNEQFF. CDR3 DNA sequence: TGTGCCAGCAGCTCACGGGGGGGCAAAGACAATGAGCAGTTCTTC.

The chain employs TRBV12-3 or TRBV12-4 and TRBJ1-2; D gene ambiguous. V was pared by 6 bases and J by 3 bases, with 11 bases between. The CDR3 extends over 13 amino acids. CDR3 amino acids: CASSTGSHYGYTF. As DNA, the CDR3 is TGTGCCAGCAGCACGGGATCCCACTATGGCTACACCTTC.

The chain uses TRBV7-2 and TRBJ1-1; D is possibly TRBD1 (5 bases). The CDR3 runs 14 residues. Trimming cost V 1 base and J 1 base, with 7 bases left between them. CDR1 is SGHTA and CDR2 is FQGNSA in the germline V gene. This CDR3 is CASSLGGTNTEAFF. CDR3 coding DNA: TGTGCCAGCAGCTTAGGCGGGACGAACACTGAAGCTTTCTTT.

The chain couples TRBV24-1 to TRBJ1-5; perhaps TRBD1 as D (6 bases). Germline CDR1 KGHDR, CDR2 SFDVKD. Trimming removed 7 bases from V and 0 bases from J, with 9 bases in between. The CDR3 runs to 14 residues. The CDR3 region is CATRDSNSNQPQHF. The CDR3 region has the DNA TGTGCCACCAGGGACAGTAATAGCAATCAGCCCCAGCATTTT.

V is TRBV6-1 and J is TRBJ1-2, with D unclear. This CDR3 region has 13 residues. The V gene lost 0 bases and the J gene lost 4 bases, with 6 bases spanning the gap. Per germline, CDR1 MNHNS and CDR2 SASEGT. The CDR3: CASSEAGSYGYTF. The CDR3, as DNA: TGTGCCAGCAGTGAAGCAGGATCCTATGGCTACACCTTC.

With regard to this clone: The sample contains more than one DNA sequence encoding this CDR3. The chain employs TRBV5-1 and TRBJ1-2; D gene uncertain. Trimming stripped 0 bases from V and 7 bases from J, with 19 bases between. Germline CDR1 and CDR2: SGHRS and YFSETQ. The CDR3 is 16 residues long. This CDR3 is CASSLGGGEAGRGYTF. The CDR3 DNA reads as TGCGCCAGCAGCTTGGGGGGTGGTGAAGCCGGCCGTGGCTACACCTTC.

This clone was counted between two and nine times. The J gene is TRBJ1-6, the V gene TRBV28; no clear D gene. The length of the CDR3 is 13 residues. V dropped 7 bases and J dropped 7 bases, with 11 bases sitting between them. Germline loops: CDR1 MDHEN, CDR2 SYDVKM. The CDR3 nucleotides are TGTGCCAGCACGGGTGAAGGCAATTCACCCCTCCACTTT. It codes for CASTGEGNSPLHF.

This clone qualifies as medium-sized. The gene calls are TRBV7-9 and TRBJ2-7; 8 bases map to TRBD1. From germline, CDR1 is SEHNR and CDR2 FQNEAQ (reference sequence). The CDR3 runs to 16 residues. Trimming removed 3 bases from V and 4 bases from J; junction bases left unmatched: 11. As DNA, the CDR3 is TGTGCCAGCAGCTTCGGCTGGACAGGGAAGGATTACGAGCAGTACTTC. Residues: CASSFGWTGKDYEQYF.

V and J are TRBV2 and TRBJ1-1; no definite D call. This CDR3 has 14 amino acids. Trimming took 1 base from V and 1 from J, leaving 7 bases between them. Germline V gives CDR1 SNHLY, CDR2 FYNNEI. DNA for the CDR3: TGTGCCAGCAGTGAAGGGTCCCGGAACACTGAAGCTTTCTTT. Translation gives CASSEGSRNTEAFF.

The chain carries TRBV27 and TRBJ1-1; TRBD1 agrees at 7 bases. This CDR3 has 15 amino acids. The V gene's germline CDR1 is MNHEY and CDR2 SMNVEV (reference sequence). V gave up 7 bases and J gave up 5 bases; unmatched junction bases: 13. The CDR3 nucleotides are TGTGCCAGCACCATCAGGGGGTCAGGGATGACTGAAGCTTTCTTT. This translates into CASTIRGSGMTEAFF.

In this sample, this clone turned up once. Sequence at one end of the junction differs from germline and may be a read error. V usage is TRBV6-5 and J usage is TRBJ2-1, with TRBD1 matching over 7 bases. This CDR3 is built from 12 residues. Germline V gene sequence: CDR1 MNHEY, CDR2 SVGAGI. The CDR3 DNA reads as TGTGCCAGCAGTTCCCGGGACAGAAGGAAGGTCTTC. Protein product: CASSSRDRRKVF.